This T cell receptor beta chain was sequenced for a study of CD8 T cells in Susac syndrome. Findings and caveats of the study: When the CD4+ T cell repertoires of patients with Susac syndrome were examined, they did not show any clonal expansion.

Random hexamers served to reverse transcribe about 0.5 to 1 ug RNA. Amplification of TCR beta CDR3 was carried out by immunoSEQ multiplex PCR, which covered 54 Vbeta and 13 Jbeta segments. In TCRdb, the immunoSEQ multiplex PCR reads were re-called with MiXCR into one record per CDR3 protein. Of more than 200,000 distinct CDR3 sequences in the sample, approximately 94% are singletons; the top ten hold roughly 0.14%. Remarks on this clonotype: Its antigen is undetermined.

The germline V gene has CDR1 DFQATT and CDR2 SNEGSKA (reference sequence). V lost 0 bases, J lost 6 bases, and 7 bases stayed unmatched. The CDR3 is made up of 16 amino acids. The authors sequenced TCR beta from blood CD8+ and CD4+ T cells. The rearrangement links TRBV20-1 to TRBJ2-1; 11 bases fit TRBD1. Sequences were obtained from CD4+ T cells from PBMCs. The clonotype was recovered from a human donor with Susac syndrome. The CDR3 sequence: CSARDPRGTGGNEQFF. CDR3 nucleotides: TGCAGTGCTAGAGACCCCCGTGGGACAGGGGGCAATGAGCAGTTCTTC.